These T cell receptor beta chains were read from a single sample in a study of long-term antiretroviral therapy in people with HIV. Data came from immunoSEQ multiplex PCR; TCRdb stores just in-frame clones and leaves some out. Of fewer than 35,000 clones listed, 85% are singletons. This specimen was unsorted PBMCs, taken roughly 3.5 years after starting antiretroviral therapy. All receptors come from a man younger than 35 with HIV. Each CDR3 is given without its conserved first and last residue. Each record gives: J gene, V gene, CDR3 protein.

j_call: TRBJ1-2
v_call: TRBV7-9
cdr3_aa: ASSLARDRGVYYGYT

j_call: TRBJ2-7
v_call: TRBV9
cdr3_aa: ASSHPKGQGSYEQY

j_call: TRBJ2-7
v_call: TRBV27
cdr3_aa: ASSLPRTSGRHEQY

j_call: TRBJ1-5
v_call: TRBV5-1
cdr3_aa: ASSLDGGRGQPQH

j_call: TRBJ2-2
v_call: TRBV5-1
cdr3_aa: ASSPNPREATGELF

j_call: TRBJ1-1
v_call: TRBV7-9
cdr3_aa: ASSPRVRGTEAF

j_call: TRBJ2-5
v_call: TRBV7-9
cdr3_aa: ASSSGPPTSGTQETQY

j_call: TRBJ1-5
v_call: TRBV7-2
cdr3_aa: ASSLRKGDQPQH

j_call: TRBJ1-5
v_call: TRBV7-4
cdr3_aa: ASSFARAHSNQPQH

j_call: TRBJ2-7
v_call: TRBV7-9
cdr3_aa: ASSMGQGNNEQY

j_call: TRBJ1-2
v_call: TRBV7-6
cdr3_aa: ASSPGQGLYGYT

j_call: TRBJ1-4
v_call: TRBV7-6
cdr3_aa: ASSRDREASEKLF

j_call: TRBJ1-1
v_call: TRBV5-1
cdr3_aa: ASSLEVSGITEAF

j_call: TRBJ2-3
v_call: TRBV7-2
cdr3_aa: ASSLPGIGTDTQY

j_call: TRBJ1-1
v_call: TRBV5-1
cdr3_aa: ASSLVTLNTEAF

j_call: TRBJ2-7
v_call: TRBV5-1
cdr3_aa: ASSPPLTGSYEQY

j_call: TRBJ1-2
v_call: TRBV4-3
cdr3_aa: ASSQRGGNYGYT

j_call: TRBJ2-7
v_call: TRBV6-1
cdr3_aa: ASSEDTGSYEQY

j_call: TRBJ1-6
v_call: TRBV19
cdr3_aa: ASSVDMPGGSPLH

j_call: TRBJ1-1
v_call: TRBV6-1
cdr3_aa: ASSDTVRGLGTEAF

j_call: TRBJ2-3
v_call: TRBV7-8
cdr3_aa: ASLLRASGAGTDTQY

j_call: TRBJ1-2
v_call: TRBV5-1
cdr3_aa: ASSLDLDRGGYGYT

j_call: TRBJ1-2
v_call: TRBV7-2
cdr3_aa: ASSPVGGGYGYT